The rows below give T cell receptor beta chains drawn from one sample of a study of blood T cells in healthy people across ages. From the 5' RACE reads, TCRdb called clonotypes with MiXCR, one entry per CDR3 protein. The repertoire holds about 1.1 million distinct CDR3 sequences, with around two fifths as singletons. The specimen sequenced was blood. The receptors shown here come from a man aged 18 to 30 in good health. The CDR3 runs from the conserved cysteine through the conserved F or W. D genes are given only for firm matches. Clone size is given for some rows only: seen once, a few or many times, or a class if the clone is expanded.

J,D,V,length,size,DNA,CDR3
TRBJ2-3,TRBD2,TRBV9,16,few,TGTGCCAGCAGCGCCACTAGCGGGGGAGGGGTCGGTACGCAGTATTTT,CASSATSGGGVGTQYF
TRBJ1-1,-,TRBV12-3/TRBV12-4,11,few,TGTGCCAGCAGTTTAGTGCAGTGGGCTTTCTTT,CASSLVQWAFF
TRBJ1-2,-,TRBV28,13,few,TGTGCCAGCAGTTTCGGACTGGACTATGGCTACACCTTC,CASSFGLDYGYTF
TRBJ1-2,-,TRBV4-3,16,-,TGCGCCAGCAGCCAAGTGTTAGGGGGACCTAACGATGGCTACACCTTC,CASSQVLGGPNDGYTF
TRBJ2-7,-,TRBV6-2/TRBV6-3,13,few,TGTGCCAGCAGTCCCGCGGAGAGGGCCGAGCAGTACTTC,CASSPAERAEQYF
TRBJ1-2,-,TRBV5-1,14,-,TGCGCCAGCAGCTTGGTTCACTCTTATTATGGCTACACCTTC,CASSLVHSYYGYTF
TRBJ2-1,TRBD2,TRBV6-2/TRBV6-3,15,few,TGTGCCAGCAGACCAAGCGGGGGGCCCTCTAATGAGCAGTTCTTC,CASRPSGGPSNEQFF
TRBJ1-1,-,TRBV21-1,13,-,TGTGCCAGCAGCAAAGGGGGGGACACTGAAGCTTTCTTT,CASSKGGDTEAFF
TRBJ1-6,TRBD1,TRBV18,14,-,TGTGCCAGCTCACCATCGGGACAGAATTCACCCCTCCACTTT,CASSPSGQNSPLHF
TRBJ2-1,TRBD2,TRBV7-2,16,few,TGTGCCAGCAGCCCCGTGTCGGGGGGTTCCTACAATGAGCAGTTCTTC,CASSPVSGGSYNEQFF
TRBJ2-2,-,TRBV28,14,few,TGTGCCAGCAGTTCCCCAATGGGCACCGGGGAGCTGTTTTTT,CASSSPMGTGELFF
TRBJ1-1,-,TRBV5-1,14,-,TGCGCCAGCAGCTTCAGTGGGATAAACACTGAAGCTTTCTTT,CASSFSGINTEAFF
TRBJ1-2,-,TRBV20-1,13,few,TGCAGTGCTAGAGTGGCCGGGGCCGGCGGCTACACCTTC,CSARVAGAGGYTF
TRBJ2-7,TRBD1,TRBV6-2/TRBV6-3,15,-,TGTGCCAGCTTATTGGACAGGGGAAATAACAATGAGCAGTACTTC,CASLLDRGNNNEQYF
TRBJ1-2,-,TRBV3-1,16,-,TGTGCCAGCAGCCAAGGCCCCGAAGCAGTCAGCTATGGCTACACCTTC,CASSQGPEAVSYGYTF
TRBJ2-5,TRBD2,TRBV12-3/TRBV12-4,14,few,TGTGCCAGCAGACCGACTAGCGGGGAAGAGACCCAGTACTTC,CASRPTSGEETQYF
TRBJ1-2,TRBD1,TRBV27,16,-,TGTGCCAGCAGCCCAGGACAGGGGTTGTCTAACTATGGCTACACCTTC,CASSPGQGLSNYGYTF
TRBJ1-1,-,TRBV15,18,-,TGTGCCACCAGCAGAGAGGAACCGCTATTAATCCCGAACACTGAAGCTTTCTTT,CATSREEPLLIPNTEAFF
TRBJ1-4,-,TRBV9,16,-,TGTGCCAGCAGCACCCGGACCGGGGCCCGGGGTGAAAAACTGTTTTTT,CASSTRTGARGEKLFF
TRBJ2-7,TRBD1,TRBV4-1,15,few,TGCGCCAGCAGCCTAGCGACAGGGGTGGCCTACGAGCAGTACTTC,CASSLATGVAYEQYF
TRBJ1-5,-,TRBV20-1,15,-,TGCAGTGCTAGAGGACAGCCTTATAGCAATCAGCCCCAGCATTTT,CSARGQPYSNQPQHF
TRBJ1-2,-,TRBV12-3/TRBV12-4,13,many,TGTGCCAGCAGTGCCACTGGGGGCTATGGCTACACCTTC,CASSATGGYGYTF
TRBJ2-7,-,TRBV20-1,14,few,TGCAGTGCTAGAGATAGGCTTGGGGGCTACGAGCAGTACTTC,CSARDRLGGYEQYF
TRBJ1-4,-,TRBV6-2/TRBV6-3,16,few,TGTGCCAGCAGCCAGGGGCCGACCATAACTAATGAAAAACTGTTTTTT,CASSQGPTITNEKLFF
TRBJ1-4,-,TRBV12-3/TRBV12-4,16,few,TGTGCCAGCAGTCCCCCTCTGGGACGAACTAATGAAAAACTGTTTTTT,CASSPPLGRTNEKLFF
TRBJ1-4,-,TRBV2,14,few,TGTGCCAGCAGGGCGGGGCTGAGGAGTGAAAAACTGTTTTTT,CASRAGLRSEKLFF
TRBJ2-1,TRBD1,TRBV11-1,18,-,TGTGCCAGCAGCCGAGATCGGAAGGACAGGGGAGGCTACAATGAGCAGTTCTTC,CASSRDRKDRGGYNEQFF
TRBJ2-1,-,TRBV29-1,13,many,TGCAGCGTTGAGGAGGCGGAGCCCAATGAGCAGTTCTTC,CSVEEAEPNEQFF
TRBJ2-7,TRBD1,TRBV6-5,14,few,TGTGCCAGCAGTTACTCCGACAGGGCTTACGAGCAGTACTTC,CASSYSDRAYEQYF
TRBJ1-1,-,TRBV5-1,13,few,TGCGCCAGCAGCGTGAACAGGGACCTTGAAGCTTTCTTT,CASSVNRDLEAFF
TRBJ2-5,-,TRBV29-1,10,-,TGCAGCGTTGCCTCCGAGACCCAGTACTTC,CSVASETQYF
TRBJ1-2,-,TRBV7-9,15,few,TGTGCCAGCAGCTTAGGAACAAGGACAAACTATGGCTACACCTTC,CASSLGTRTNYGYTF
TRBJ2-7,TRBD1,TRBV9,15,once,TGTGCCAGCAGCGAGCAGGGACAGGCCACCTACGAGCAGTACTTC,CASSEQGQATYEQYF
TRBJ2-7,-,TRBV7-2,13,-,TGTGCCAGCAGCGCAGGACGGATCAATGAGCAGTACTTC,CASSAGRINEQYF
TRBJ1-1,-,TRBV7-9,13,-,TGTGCCAGCAGTTCCAACAGGAACACTGAAGCTTTCTTT,CASSSNRNTEAFF
TRBJ2-5,-,TRBV7-2,15,-,TGTGCCAGCAGCCCCTTGACTACGCTCCAAGAGACCCAGTACTTC,CASSPLTTLQETQYF
TRBJ1-1,-,TRBV6-5,11,few,TGTGCCAGCAGTTACATGGGTGAAGCTTTCTTT,CASSYMGEAFF
TRBJ1-5,-,TRBV7-2,15,-,TGTGCCAGCAGCCCTTACAGGGATAGCAATCAGCCCCAGCATTTT,CASSPYRDSNQPQHF
TRBJ2-3,-,TRBV9,16,many,TGTGCCAGCAGCGTGAGACAGGCTATTAGCACAGATACGCAGTATTTT,CASSVRQAISTDTQYF
TRBJ1-1,TRBD1,TRBV10-3,13,-,TGTGCCACTTGGGACAGACTGGACCCTGAAGCTTTCTTT,CATWDRLDPEAFF
TRBJ2-5,-,TRBV12-3/TRBV12-4,12,-,TGTGCCAGCAATCTGGGAGGAGGGACCCAGTACTTC,CASNLGGGTQYF
TRBJ2-1,-,TRBV29-1,13,many,TGCAGCGTCCGGGGTTTCTCCTACAATGAGCAGTTCTTC,CSVRGFSYNEQFF